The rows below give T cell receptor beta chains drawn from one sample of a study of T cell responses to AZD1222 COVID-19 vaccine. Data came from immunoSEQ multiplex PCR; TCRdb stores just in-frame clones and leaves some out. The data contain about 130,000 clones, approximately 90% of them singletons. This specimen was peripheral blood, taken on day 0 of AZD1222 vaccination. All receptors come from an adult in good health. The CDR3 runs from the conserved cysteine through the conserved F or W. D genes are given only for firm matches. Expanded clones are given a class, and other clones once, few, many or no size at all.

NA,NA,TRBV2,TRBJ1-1,CATPWEQAAFF,TGTGCCACCCCCTGGGAACAGGCAGCTTTCTTT
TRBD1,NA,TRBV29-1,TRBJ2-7,CSVGDRVEQYF,TGCAGCGTTGGGGACAGGGTCGAGCAGTACTTC
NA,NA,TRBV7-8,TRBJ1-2,CASSVTGNYGYTF,TGTGCCAGCAGCGTAACAGGCAACTATGGCTACACCTTC
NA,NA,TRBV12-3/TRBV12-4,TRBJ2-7,CASSTEGPRQYF,TGTGCCAGCAGTACCGAGGGGCCAAGGCAGTACTTC
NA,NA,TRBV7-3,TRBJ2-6,CASSSRQGAGANVLTF,TGTGCCAGCAGCTCTCGACAAGGGGCTGGGGCCAACGTCCTGACTTTC
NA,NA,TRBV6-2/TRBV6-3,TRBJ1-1,CASSSGVYAFF,TGTGCCAGCAGCTCGGGGGTATACGCTTTCTTT
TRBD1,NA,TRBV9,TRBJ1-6,CASSPRDSGVVNSPLHF,TGTGCCAGCAGCCCCCGGGACAGTGGCGTAGTGAATTCACCCCTCCACTTT
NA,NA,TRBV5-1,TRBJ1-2,CASSLGQGISYGYTF,TGCGCCAGCAGCTTGGGGCAGGGAATTTCGTATGGCTACACCTTC
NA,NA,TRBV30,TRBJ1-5,CAWSVQDNQPQHF,TGTGCCTGGAGTGTACAAGACAATCAGCCCCAGCATTTT
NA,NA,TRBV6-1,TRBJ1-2,CASSEVWGGSYGYTF,TGTGCCAGCAGTGAAGTATGGGGGGGCAGCTATGGCTACACCTTC
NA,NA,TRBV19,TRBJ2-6,CASSNGPSGANVLTF,TGTGCCAGTAGCAATGGACCCTCTGGGGCCAACGTCCTGACTTTC
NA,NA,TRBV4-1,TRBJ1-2,CASSQDRGDQLYGYTF,TGCGCCAGCAGCCAAGATCGTGGGGATCAATTATATGGCTACACCTTC
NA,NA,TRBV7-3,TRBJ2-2,CASSLDGVPGELFF,TGTGCCAGCAGCTTAGATGGGGTCCCCGGGGAGCTGTTTTTT
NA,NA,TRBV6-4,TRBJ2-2,CASMSFDTGELFF,TGTGCCAGCATGAGTTTCGACACCGGGGAGCTGTTTTTT
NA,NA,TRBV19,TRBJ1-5,CASSIEQRNQPQHF,TGTGCCAGTAGTATCGAACAGCGCAATCAGCCCCAGCATTTT
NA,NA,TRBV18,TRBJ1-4,CASSPPGVGVGSEKLFF,TGTGCCAGCTCACCACCGGGGGTCGGAGTCGGGTCTGAAAAACTGTTTTTT
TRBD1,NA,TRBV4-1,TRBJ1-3,CASSQGDRGYSGNTIYF,TGCGCCAGCAGCCAAGGGGACAGGGGATACTCTGGAAACACCATATATTTT
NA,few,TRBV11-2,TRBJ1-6,CASSLVYDNSPLHF,TGTGCCAGCAGCTTAGTTTACGATAATTCACCCCTCCACTTT